This T cell receptor (beta chain) was recovered during a study of PD-1 blockade in classical Hodgkin lymphoma. Notes on the study in general: Healthy donors reportedly exceeded newly diagnosed patients in baseline TCR diversity.

Time point noted: cycle 4 day 1 (C4D1), after more than five weeks of nivolumab. Each patient relapsed following autologous stem cell transplantation, and prior brentuximab vedotin exposure differed. The CDR3 totals 13 residues. V was pared by 6 bases and J by 16 bases, with 8 bases of the junction left unmatched. Regarding this clone: What it binds is unknown.

Assay: immunoSEQ multiplex PCR; the TCRdb copy retains only in-frame clones and omits some. Here the sample spans fewer than 30,000 clones, over 60% being singletons. The source of this sequence is a human donor with classical Hodgkin lymphoma. The sample in question was peripheral blood mononuclear cells (PBMCs), obtained before the fourth cycle of nivolumab. The J gene is TRBJ2-4, the V gene TRBV23-1; 14 bases map to TRBD2. TRBV23-1 is reported as an ORF; its role is uncertain. CDR3 coding DNA: TGCGCCAGCAGAAAACCAGGGACTAGCGGGAGATACTTC. Amino acids: CASRKPGTSGRYF.